This T cell receptor (beta chain) comes out of a study of human T cells and chemical hapten exposure. On the study more broadly: There were per-sample TCR yield variations, arising mainly from small pooled library volume differences.

Individual cDNA molecules in this library carried unique molecular identifiers. In the source study's methods: Ranging from roughly 20,000 to 690,600, TCR counts per sample had a median value of about 96,000. TCRdb independently ran MiXCR on the reads; one entry per CDR3 protein. The V and J calls here are based on TCRdb, not the publication. The sample lists 120,000 or so distinct CDR3 sequences; about 8.9% were seen once. Sequencing started from total RNA isolated from unfractionated whole blood. General observations from the study: Following DPC sensitization, TCRs present above 1 in 1000 frequency showed no change.

This clonotype appeared many times. Its antigen remains unknown. This sequence was found in a human donor in good health. Some clones in this sample may be carry-over from other donors' samples. Sequenced input: whole blood.

Here the CDR3 reads CAISGDRRSYNSPLHF. The CDR3 bases are TGTGCCATCAGTGGGGACAGACGAAGTTATAATTCACCCCTCCACTTT. The chain couples TRBV10-3 to TRBJ1-6, with 7 nucleotides matching TRBD1. The trim removed 4 bases at V and 4 bases at J, leaving 7 bases unmatched. This CDR3 spans 16 amino acids. The germline V gene has CDR1 ENHRY and CDR2 SYGVKD.